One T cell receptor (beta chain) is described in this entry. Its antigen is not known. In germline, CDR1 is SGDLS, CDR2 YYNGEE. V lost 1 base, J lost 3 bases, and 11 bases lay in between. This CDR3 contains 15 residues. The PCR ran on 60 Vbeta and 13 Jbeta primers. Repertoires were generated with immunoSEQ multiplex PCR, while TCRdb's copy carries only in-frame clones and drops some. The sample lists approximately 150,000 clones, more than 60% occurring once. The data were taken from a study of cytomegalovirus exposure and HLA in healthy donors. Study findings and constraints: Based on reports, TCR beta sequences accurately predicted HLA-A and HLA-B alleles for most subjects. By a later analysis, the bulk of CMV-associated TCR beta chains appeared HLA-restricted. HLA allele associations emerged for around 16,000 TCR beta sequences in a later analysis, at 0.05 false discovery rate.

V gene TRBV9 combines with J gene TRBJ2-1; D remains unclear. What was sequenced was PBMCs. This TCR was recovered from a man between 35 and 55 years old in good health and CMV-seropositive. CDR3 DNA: TGTGCCAGCAGCGTAACCCCCACCTACTACAATGAGCAGTTCTTC. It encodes CASSVTPTYYNEQFF.